This record looks at one TCR beta chain sequence and its context. Antigen: not known. The data were taken from a study of vaccination and CD4 T cells after COVID-19. Study overall: Convalescent donors were composed of six males and four females, of whom two were Hispanic.

Described treatment: roughly 11-day PBMC culture with coronavirus spike peptide pools or control peptides (ViraFEST assay). Study-level points and caveats: The appearance of a median 86.3% of reactive clones in convalescent patients occurred only post-vaccination.

The CDR3 loop spans 14 amino acids. V shed 4 bases and J shed 3 bases, with 10 bases lying between them. Germline values: CDR1 MNHEY, CDR2 SVGAGI. The study sequenced cultured CD4+ T cell DNA using the Oncomine TCR Beta short-read assay. TCRdb re-called the PCR reads through MiXCR, storing one row per CDR3 protein. This sample yields fewer than 15,000 distinct CDR3 sequences, of which around two fifths are seen a single time; more than 9% belongs to the top ten. The source material was CD4+ T cells from blood, cultured in vitro. The sequence was obtained from a human donor who had recovered from COVID-19. The V gene is TRBV6-5, the J gene TRBJ1-5; D remains unclear. The CDR3 nucleotides are TGTGCCAGCAGTTTATCAACAGTCAATCAGCCCCAGCATTTT. Its translation: CASSLSTVNQPQHF.